The sequence of this T cell receptor (beta chain) was determined in a study of human T cells and chemical hapten exposure. Study summary: Mostly female patients had alopecia areata, totalis or universalis.

Each CDR3 protein is one row after TCRdb ran MiXCR on the RACE reads. The table lists about 380,000 distinct CDR3 sequences, 4% to 5.5% of them singletons. V lost 6 bases, J lost 4 bases, and 9 bases stayed unmatched. Germline CDR1 reads MDHEN; CDR2 reads SYDVKM. The CDR3 runs 17 residues. Time point: patch test 1, 2 weeks after DPC sensitization. Treatment defined: therapeutic diphenylcyclopropenone sensitization with weekly scalp DPC. Before extraction, the whole blood was not fractionated, and total RNA was taken from it. This clonotype has a count of ten or more. This sequence joins TRBV28 and TRBJ2-4; TRBD2 aligns across 13 bases. The sequencing here drew on whole blood, taken in connection with sensitization to the hapten diphenylcyclopropenone (DPC). The clonotype comes from a woman between 45 and 65 years old with alopecia areata. Some clones in this sample may be carry-over from other donors' samples. The CDR3 spells CASRPRLAGGPKNIQYF. The CDR3 nucleotides read TGTGCCAGCAGGCCCCGACTAGCGGGAGGCCCTAAAAACATTCAGTACTTC.